This passage covers 16 T cell receptor beta chains from one sample sequenced in a study of regulatory T cells in long-lasting Graves disease. This sample's time point: newly diagnosed GD, antithyroid drugs for less than 3 months. RNA extracted from PBMCs served as the sequencing template. Relying on iRepertoire HTBI primers and Arm-PCR of CDR3 regions, the team built TCR beta libraries. TCRdb ran MiXCR on the multiplex PCR reads and lists one entry per CDR3 protein. The top ten hold over 7.5% of the sample, which has around 400,000 distinct CDR3 sequences, 15% seen once. These data were also filed under a second study, of T cells in Graves' hyperthyroidism and ophthalmopathy.

Sequences were derived from peripheral blood mononuclear cells (PBMCs), sampled at new diagnosis, from a patient treated with antithyroid drugs. The receptors come from a woman in her thirties or forties with Graves disease.

This clonotype was found a few times. A read error may be the cause here, since a much bigger clone is one base away. This sequence joins TRBV3-1 and TRBJ2-5; D not certain. The V gene's germline CDR1 is LGHDT and CDR2 YNNKEL (reference sequence). V was clipped by 4 bases and J by 9 bases, with 12 bases between them. The CDR3 consists of 12 residues. The CDR3: CASSRNQEAQYF. The CDR3 DNA sequence: TGTGCCAGCAGCCGAAACCAAGAAGCCCAGTACTTC.

The chain links TRBV6-2 or TRBV6-3 to TRBJ1-2; D unclear. Germline-derived CDR1 and CDR2 are MNHEY and SVGEGT. The CDR3 has 15 amino acids. Between the trimmed V and J ends, which lost 10 bases and 5 bases, there was a span of 23 bases. Here the CDR3 reads CAIENKESNHYGYTF. The DNA for the CDR3 is TGTGCCATCGAAAACAAAGAGTCAAACCATTATGGCTACACCTTC.

This clonotype turned up a few times. The chain uses TRBV20-1 and TRBJ2-1, with 7 bases matching TRBD2. V was pared by 3 bases and J by 4 bases, with 15 bases of the junction left unmatched. Germline V lookup: CDR1 DFQATT, CDR2 SNEGSKA (reference sequence). This CDR3 spans 17 amino acids. CDR3 coding DNA: TGCAGTGCTAGTGGGGGGATTAGCGGGTACAAGTACAATGAGCAGTTCTTC. Protein sequence: CSASGGISGYKYNEQFF.

This clonotype was seen ten or more times. CDR3 coding DNA: TGCGCCAGCAATAACCCGGCGGAGAACACTGAAGCTTTCTTT. Encoded protein: CASNNPAENTEAFF. This chain joins TRBV5-1 and TRBJ1-1; D ambiguous. Trimming shortened V by 6 bases and J by 1 base, and 13 bases separated the two germline ends. Germline V gene data show CDR1 as SGHRS and CDR2 as YFSETQ. The length of the CDR3 is 14 residues.

This clonotype appeared many times. The rearrangement uses TRBV3-1 and TRBJ2-7; no firm D call. Germline assignment: CDR1 LGHDT and CDR2 YNNKEL (reference sequence). With 0 bases removed from V and 2 bases from J, the gap between germline ends came to 5 bases. The CDR3 is 13 residues long. CDR3 DNA sequence: TGTGCCAGCAGCCAAGATAGAACCTACGAGCAGTACTTC. It is translated as CASSQDRTYEQYF.

In regard to this clonotype: A read error may be the cause here, since a much bigger clone is one base away. V usage is TRBV12-3 or TRBV12-4 and J usage is TRBJ2-3, with 7 bases aligning to TRBD1. After removal of 6 bases from V and 2 bases from J, the junction contained 8 bases not matched to a gene. The CDR3 has 15 amino acids. In DNA form, the CDR3 reads TGTGCCAGCAGCCCCGACAGGGTAGACACAGATACGCAGTATTTT. It encodes CASSPDRVDTDTQYF.

This clonotype was recorded at least ten times. V and J are TRBV7-3 and TRBJ2-5, with D perhaps matching TRBD2 (6 bases). From germline, CDR1 is SGHTA and CDR2 FQGTGA. The CDR3 is 15 amino acids. Trimming took off 4 bases at V and 5 bases at J, with 17 bases between the two ends. The CDR3 spells CASSYSGSLVETQYF. In DNA form, the CDR3 reads TGTGCCAGCAGCTACTCCGGGAGTCTCGTGGAGACCCAGTACTTC.

V gene TRBV4-1 combines with J gene TRBJ2-1, with D unclear. Germline V gives CDR1 MGHRA, CDR2 YSYEKL. This CDR3 comprises 8 residues. V was pared by 4 bases and J by 15 bases, with 4 bases between. The CDR3 DNA reads as TGCGCCAGCAGCCCCCTGTTCTTC. Residues: CASSPLFF.

This clonotype has a count of ten or more. This chain uses TRBV7-2 with TRBJ1-6, with D possibly being TRBD1 (5 bases). V gave up 5 bases and J gave up 14 bases, with 19 bases separating them. Germline V gives CDR1 SGHTA, CDR2 FQGNSA. This CDR3 comprises 14 residues. The CDR3 region is CASSQKQAAGALHF. The CDR3, as DNA: TGTGCCAGCAGCCAAAAACAGGCCGCGGGGGCCCTCCACTTT.

Many counts were recorded for this clonotype. This chain joins TRBV18 and TRBJ2-5, with 9 bases identical to TRBD1. This CDR3 is built from 15 residues. V dropped 5 bases and J dropped 1; count of bases not matched to a gene: 5. Germline CDR1 and CDR2: KGHSH and LQKENI. The CDR3 sequence: CASSSRQGVQETQYF. As DNA, the CDR3 is TGTGCCAGCTCATCAAGACAGGGGGTCCAAGAGACCCAGTACTTC.

This clonotype has ten or more counts. This rearrangement joins TRBV7-9 to TRBJ2-7; D is ambiguous. This CDR3 is 15 amino acids long. V was shortened by 4 bases and J by 2 bases, with 15 bases between the two germline ends. Germline CDR1 is SEHNR and CDR2 is FQNEAQ (reference sequence). CDR3 amino acids: CASSSTVGRPYEQYF. In DNA form, the CDR3 reads TGTGCCAGCAGCTCAACAGTGGGCAGACCCTACGAGCAGTACTTC.

The sample holds a few counts of this clonotype. The chain joins TRBV3-1 to TRBJ2-1, with a possible D match to TRBD1 (5 bases). V lost 5 bases, J lost 5 bases, and 10 bases lay in between. The CDR3 is 13 residues long. Germline loops: CDR1 LGHDT, CDR2 YNNKEL (reference sequence). The CDR3 DNA reads as TGTGCCAGCAGCACACAGGCCAACAATGAGCAGTTCTTC. Its translation: CASSTQANNEQFF.

There are a few counts of this clonotype. The chain recombines TRBV4-1 with TRBJ2-5; D is unresolved. Trimming shortened V by 1 base and J by 4 bases, and 16 bases separated the two germline ends. The length of the CDR3 is 16 residues. Germline CDR1 and CDR2: MGHRA and YSYEKL. As DNA, the CDR3 is TGCGCCAGCAGCCAAGCCACCTCTCTAGAAGGAGAGACCCAGTACTTC. Its translation is CASSQATSLEGETQYF.

This clonotype was seen repeatedly, ten times or more. This chain links TRBV11-2 with TRBJ1-4; 9 nucleotides match TRBD1. The CDR3 is 14 residues long. CDR1 and CDR2 from the germline V gene are SGHAT and FQNNGV. Trimming took 3 bases from V and 7 from J; bases not matched to a gene: 3. CDR3 region: CASSFGTGSEKLFF. CDR3 DNA: TGTGCCAGCAGCTTCGGGACAGGGAGTGAAAAACTGTTTTTT.

This clonotype was seen a handful of times. CDR3 residues: CASTPGSSGGGETQYF. DNA of the CDR3: TGTGCCAGCACCCCGGGGAGTAGCGGTGGAGGGGAGACCCAGTACTTC. The rearrangement joins TRBV6-1 to TRBJ2-5; D perhaps matches TRBD2 (6 bases). This CDR3 is 16 amino acids long. V shed 7 bases and J shed 5 bases, with 23 bases lying between them. Looked up from germline, CDR1 is MNHNS and CDR2 is SASEGT.

This clonotype occurred a few times. The chain carries TRBV4-1 and TRBJ1-5; D unresolved. Between the trimmed V and J ends, which lost 0 bases and 2 bases, there was a span of 11 bases. The CDR3 sequence is 16 residues long. Germline V gene lookup returns CDR1 MGHRA and CDR2 YSYEKL. CDR3 protein: CASSQDQVVGNQPQHF. CDR3 nucleotides: TGCGCCAGCAGCCAAGATCAGGTAGTGGGCAATCAGCCCCAGCATTTT.